A single sample gave rise to the 26 T cell receptor beta chains below, sequenced in a study of blood T cell repertoires in COVID-19. Data came from immunoSEQ multiplex PCR; TCRdb stores just in-frame clones and leaves some out. The sample includes 15,000 to 20,000 clones, about 90% of them seen just once. The material sequenced was peripheral blood. The receptor set was obtained from a human donor in a cohort sampled during active COVID-19.

The chain joins TRBV5-1 to TRBJ1-3; 7 bases fit TRBD1. The germline CDR1 and CDR2 sequences are SGHRS and YFSETQ. With V trimmed by 5 bases and J by 4 bases, 9 bases remained unmatched. The CDR3 runs 15 residues. The CDR3 sequence is CASSLDPGQGNTIYF. The CDR3, as DNA: TGCGCCAGCAGTTTAGACCCGGGACAGGGAAACACCATATATTTT.

In its sample, this clone was seen once. The rearrangement joins TRBV29-1 to TRBJ2-3; D is ambiguous. Germline V lookup: CDR1 SQVTM, CDR2 ANQGSEA. Trimming cost V 5 bases and J 0 bases, with 9 bases left between them. This CDR3 spans 13 amino acids. The CDR3 DNA sequence: TGCAGCGTTTCGCGAGGTAGCACAGATACGCAGTATTTT. The encoded protein is CSVSRGSTDTQYF.

The chain has TRBV9 and TRBJ1-4; maybe TRBD1 (6 bases). Trimming left V 3 bases short and J 0 bases short, with 21 bases between. Germline assignment: CDR1 SGDLS and CDR2 YYNGEE. This CDR3 contains 19 residues. The CDR3: CASSDSTGLVDPTNEKLFF. The DNA for the CDR3 is TGTGCCAGCAGCGATAGTACAGGGTTGGTTGATCCAACTAATGAAAAACTGTTTTTT. The full variable domain, rest sourced from reference TRBV9 and TRBJ1-4, is DSGVTQTPKHLITATGQRVTLRCSPRSGDLSVYWYQQSLDQGLQFLIQYYNGEERAKGNILERFSAQQFPDLHSELNLSSLELGDSALYFCASSDSTGLVDPTNEKLFFGSGTQLSVL.

V gene TRBV5-1 combines with J gene TRBJ2-3; 14 bases map to TRBD2. This CDR3 is 18 amino acids long. V trimming: 4 bases; J trimming: 0 bases; junction bases outside the gene matches: 7. Germline V gene data show CDR1 as SGHRS and CDR2 as YFSETQ. CDR3 coding DNA: TGCGCCAGCAGCCCCGGGACTAGCGGGGGACCTAGCACAGATACGCAGTATTTT. Translated: CASSPGTSGGPSTDTQYF. The full variable domain, rest sourced from reference TRBV5-1 and TRBJ2-3, is KAGVTQTPRYLIKTRGQQVTLSCSPISGHRSVSWYQQTPGQGLQFLFEYFSETQRNKGNFPGRFSGRQFSNSRSEMNVSTLELGDSALYLCASSPGTSGGPSTDTQYFGPGTRLTVL.

The rearrangement links TRBV14 to TRBJ2-1; 8 positions match TRBD2. The CDR3 consists of 15 residues. V dropped 4 bases and J dropped 4; count of bases not matched to a gene: 6. CDR1 is SGHDN, CDR2 FVKESK, per germline. CDR3 in amino acids: CASSPSAGVYNEQFF. The CDR3 bases are TGTGCCAGCAGCCCCTCAGCGGGAGTTTACAATGAGCAGTTCTTC.

J is TRBJ1-5 and V is TRBV27; D is unresolved. Germline V gene data show CDR1 as MNHEY and CDR2 as SMNVEV (reference sequence). The CDR3 has 14 residues. The V and J ends lost 0 bases and 0 bases respectively, with 3 bases between them. The CDR3 DNA follows: TGTGCCAGCAGTTTATCGTATAGCAATCAGCCCCAGCATTTT. This translates into CASSLSYSNQPQHF.

The chain carries TRBV18 and TRBJ2-3, with D perhaps TRBD2 (6 bases). The CDR3 loop spans 16 amino acids. V dropped 0 bases and J dropped 0 bases, with 10 bases sitting between them. CDR1 is KGHSH, CDR2 LQKENI, per germline. The CDR3 bases are TGTGCCAGCTCACCACCGGGGGGTTTAAGCACAGATACGCAGTATTTT. Translating gives CASSPPGGLSTDTQYF.

This rearrangement joins TRBV2 to TRBJ2-2; TRBD2 matches at 14 bases. Germline assignment: CDR1 SNHLY and CDR2 FYNNEI. J gave up 5 bases and V 6 bases, and 8 bases lay outside the gene matches. The CDR3 extends over 17 amino acids. The CDR3 nucleotides are TGTGCCAGCAGCAGACTAGCGGGGGGGGCGAGGACCGGGGAGCTGTTTTTT. Amino acids: CASSRLAGGARTGELFF.

V gene TRBV5-5 combines with J gene TRBJ2-1; D call uncertain. CDR1 and CDR2 (germline): SGHKS, YYEKEE (reference sequence). Deletions cut 0 bases from V and 3 bases from J, with 7 bases between. The CDR3 length is 14 residues. CDR3 protein: CASSLEALYNEQFF. The CDR3 region has the DNA TGTGCCAGCAGCTTGGAAGCCCTCTACAATGAGCAGTTCTTC.

J is TRBJ2-3 and V is TRBV7-8, with a weak D call TRBD2 (7 bases). Germline assignment: CDR1 SGHVS and CDR2 FQNEAQ. V lost 5 bases, J lost 0 bases, and 18 bases lay in between. The CDR3 has 17 amino acids. The CDR3 DNA reads as TGTGCCAGCAGCAAGCGTGGCGGGGGCCAAAGCACAGATACGCAGTATTTT. Translated, it gives CASSKRGGGQSTDTQYF.

The chain combines TRBV30 with TRBJ1-2, with TRBD1 as a possible D gene (6 bases). Trimming stripped 0 bases from V and 7 bases from J, with 12 bases between. CDR1 GTSNPN and CDR2 SVGIG come from the germline V gene (reference sequence). The CDR3 spans 13 residues. CDR3 amino acids: CAWSVAGAGGYTF. The CDR3, as DNA: TGTGCCTGGAGTGTAGCGGGGGCCGGTGGCTACACCTTC.

The rearrangement joins TRBV13 to TRBJ2-7; D perhaps matches TRBD1 (5 bases). Trimming removed 5 bases from V and 6 bases from J, with 14 bases in between. Germline lookup yields CDR1 PRHDT and CDR2 FYEKMQ (reference sequence). This CDR3 is built from 13 residues. Written as DNA, the CDR3 is TGTGCCAGCAGCATCAGGGATAGATCCGAGCAGTACTTC. It codes for CASSIRDRSEQYF.

This sequence joins TRBV7-6 and TRBJ2-1, with 16 bases fitting TRBD2. Germline V gene sequence: CDR1 SGHVS, CDR2 FNYEAQ. The V segment lost 5 bases and the J segment 5 bases; nucleotides outside the gene matches: 9. CDR3 length: 18 residues. In DNA form, the CDR3 reads TGTGCCAGCAGCGGTGGGACTAGCGGGAGGGGGTTAAACAATGAGCAGTTCTTC. This gives the protein CASSGGTSGRGLNNEQFF.

The chain couples TRBV25-1 to TRBJ1-2, with 7 bases that match TRBD1. The CDR3 is 15 residues long. V lost 2 bases and J lost 8; bases outside the gene matches: 11. Per the germline V gene, CDR1 is MGHDK and CDR2 is SYGVNS. The CDR3 DNA reads TGTGCCAGCAGTGAAACCACCTCGACAGGGTCCGGCTACACCTTC. Protein: CASSETTSTGSGYTF.

The gene calls are TRBV6-2 or TRBV6-3 and TRBJ1-5; 9 nucleotides agree with TRBD1. Germline lookup yields CDR1 MNHEY and CDR2 SVGEGT. This CDR3 is 18 amino acids long. Trimming took 3 bases from V and 6 from J; bases not matched to a gene: 15. The CDR3 nucleotides read TGTGCCAGCAGTTATCCCCCCACCGGGACAGGGAGAGGTCAGCCCCAGCATTTT. Its translation: CASSYPPTGTGRGQPQHF.

The chain uses TRBV11-3 and TRBJ2-7, with D possibly matching TRBD1 (5 bases). CDR1 and CDR2 (germline): SGHNT, YENEEA. Between the trimmed V and J ends, which lost 3 bases and 4 bases, there was a span of 13 bases. The CDR3 has 14 amino acids. CDR3 amino acids: CASSLDKTWYEQYF. CDR3 nucleotide sequence: TGTGCCAGCAGCTTGGACAAAACGTGGTACGAGCAGTACTTC.

The CDR3 here is CASSFGTSGVGEQFF. The CDR3 DNA reads TGCGCCAGCAGCTTCGGGACTAGCGGGGTAGGTGAGCAGTTCTTC. The chain is built from TRBV5-1 and TRBJ2-1, with TRBD2 matching over 13 bases. CDR1 and CDR2 (germline): SGHRS, YFSETQ. This CDR3 contains 15 residues. V lost 2 bases to trimming and J lost 9 bases; unmatched junction nucleotides: 5.

The V and J genes are TRBV4-1 and TRBJ2-6; D perhaps matches TRBD2 (5 bases). Germline values: CDR1 MGHRA, CDR2 YSYEKL. This CDR3 is built from 19 residues. Trimming pared 1 base from V and 2 bases from J, leaving 18 bases between. The chain's CDR3 is CASSQASGIGITGANVLTF. CDR3 sequence (DNA): TGCGCCAGCAGCCAAGCTTCGGGGATCGGAATTACTGGGGCCAACGTCCTGACTTTC.

The chain has TRBV7-6 and TRBJ2-1; 7 bases fit TRBD1. CDR1 and CDR2 from the germline V gene are SGHVS and FNYEAQ. V shed 5 bases and J 4 bases; nucleotides not matched to a gene: 2. The CDR3 length is 13 residues. Here the CDR3 DNA reads TGTGCCAGCAGCCGGGGACAGTACAATGAGCAGTTCTTC. Residues: CASSRGQYNEQFF.

The genes are TRBV12-5 and TRBJ1-3; D gene uncertain. The ends were cut back, 0 bases at V and 4 bases at J, with 10 bases in the middle. Germline V gene lookup returns CDR1 LGHNT and CDR2 FRNRAP. There are 15 residues in the CDR3. The CDR3, as DNA: TGTGCTAGTGGTTTGGTACACGGGTTGGGAAACACCATATATTTT. Translation: CASGLVHGLGNTIYF.

A few counts support this clone. V usage is TRBV11-2 and J usage is TRBJ2-1; 7 bases align to TRBD1. J gave up 7 bases and V 5 bases, and 5 bases lay outside the gene matches. The CDR3 length is 13 residues. Germline V gives CDR1 SGHAT, CDR2 FQNNGV. CDR3 loop: CASSLTGSNEQFF. CDR3 bases: TGTGCCAGCAGCCTGACAGGGAGTAATGAGCAGTTCTTC.

The chain recombines TRBV3-1 (or the pseudogene TRBV3-2) with TRBJ2-7, with 12 bases lining up with TRBD2. From germline, CDR1 is LGHDT and CDR2 YNNKEL (reference sequence). The junction had 19 bases not matched to a gene; V was cut back by 6 bases and J by 4 bases. This CDR3 is 19 amino acids long. CDR3 sequence reads: CASRKNLAGGPGRYYEQYF. In DNA, the CDR3 is TGTGCCAGCAGGAAGAACCTAGCGGGAGGGCCGGGCCGATATTACGAGCAGTACTTC.

This rearrangement joins TRBV5-1 to TRBJ2-2; 10 nucleotides line up with TRBD1. Germline V gene data show CDR1 as SGHRS and CDR2 as YFSETQ. The CDR3 extends over 17 amino acids. After removal of 2 bases from V and 7 bases from J, the junction contained 11 bases not matched to a gene. The CDR3 region has the DNA TGCGCCAGCAGCTTCTACGCCGGACAGGGGGTAAACGGGGAGCTGTTTTTT. Residues: CASSFYAGQGVNGELFF. Together with reference TRBV5-1 and TRBJ2-2, the CDR3 gives the full variable domain: KAGVTQTPRYLIKTRGQQVTLSCSPISGHRSVSWYQQTPGQGLQFLFEYFSETQRNKGNFPGRFSGRQFSNSRSEMNVSTLELGDSALYLCASSFYAGQGVNGELFFGEGSRLTVL.

This chain links TRBV5-4 with TRBJ1-2; TRBD1 might be the D (5 bases). Germline V CDR1 and CDR2: SGHNT, YYREEE (reference sequence). This CDR3 comprises 13 residues. The ends were cut back, 4 bases at V and 4 bases at J, with 11 bases in the middle. CDR3 sequence (DNA): TGTGCCAGCAGCCAAGGGACTGGCTATGGCTACACCTTC. This translates into CASSQGTGYGYTF.

The V and J genes are TRBV18 and TRBJ2-1; TRBD2 matches at 12 bases. CDR1 KGHSH and CDR2 LQKENI come from the germline V gene. V lost 4 bases to trimming and J lost 4 bases; unmatched junction nucleotides: 5. The CDR3 contains 16 residues. This chain's CDR3 is CASSRRTSGTYNEQFF. The DNA of the CDR3 is TGTGCCAGCTCACGAAGGACTAGCGGGACTTACAATGAGCAGTTCTTC.

The chain couples TRBV19 to TRBJ1-2; D ambiguous. Germline loops: CDR1 LNHDA, CDR2 SQIVND (reference sequence). V shed 0 bases and J shed 7 bases, with 18 bases lying between them. CDR3 length: 16 residues. DNA of the CDR3: TGTGCCAGTAGTATAGACGGGTCGAGGGTCGGACGTGGCTACACCTTC. The encoded protein is CASSIDGSRVGRGYTF. The complete variable domain, with remaining parts taken from reference TRBV19 and TRBJ1-2, reads DGGITQSPKYLFRKEGQNVTLSCEQNLNHDAMYWYRQDPGQGLRLIYYSQIVNDFQKGDIAEGYSVSREKKESFPLTVTSAQKNPTAFYLCASSIDGSRVGRGYTFGSGTRLTVV.